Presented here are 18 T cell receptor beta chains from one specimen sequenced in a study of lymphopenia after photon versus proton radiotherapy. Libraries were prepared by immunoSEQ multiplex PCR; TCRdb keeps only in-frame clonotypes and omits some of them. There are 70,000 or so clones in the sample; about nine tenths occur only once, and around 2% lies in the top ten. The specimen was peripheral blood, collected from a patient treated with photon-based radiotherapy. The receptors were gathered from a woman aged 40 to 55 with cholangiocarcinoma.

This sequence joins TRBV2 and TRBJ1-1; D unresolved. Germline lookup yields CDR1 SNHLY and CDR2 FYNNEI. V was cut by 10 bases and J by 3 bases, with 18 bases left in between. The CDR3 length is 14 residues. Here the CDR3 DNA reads TGTGCCACCCCGCGGCCACTCAGGCACACTGAAGCTTTCTTT. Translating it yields CATPRPLRHTEAFF.

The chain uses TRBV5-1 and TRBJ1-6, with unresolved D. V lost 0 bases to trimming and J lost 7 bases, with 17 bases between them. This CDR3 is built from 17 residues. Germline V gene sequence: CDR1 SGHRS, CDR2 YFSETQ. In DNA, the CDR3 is TGCGCCAGCAGCTTGGGTCCCCTCGACGCTCCCAATTCACCCCTCCACTTT. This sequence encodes CASSLGPLDAPNSPLHF.

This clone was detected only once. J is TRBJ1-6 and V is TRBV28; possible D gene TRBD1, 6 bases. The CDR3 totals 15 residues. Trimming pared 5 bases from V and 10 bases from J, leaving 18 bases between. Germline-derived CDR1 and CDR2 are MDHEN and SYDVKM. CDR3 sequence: CASSPVAGAGSPLHF. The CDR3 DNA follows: TGTGCCAGCAGTCCCGTCGCGGGGGCGGGGTCACCCCTCCACTTT. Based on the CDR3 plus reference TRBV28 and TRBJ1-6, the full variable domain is DVKVTQSSRYLVKRTGEKVFLECVQDMDHENMFWYRQDPGLGLRLIYFSYDVKMKEKGDIPEGYSVSREKKERFSLILESASTNQTSMYLCASSPVAGAGSPLHFGNGTRLTVT.

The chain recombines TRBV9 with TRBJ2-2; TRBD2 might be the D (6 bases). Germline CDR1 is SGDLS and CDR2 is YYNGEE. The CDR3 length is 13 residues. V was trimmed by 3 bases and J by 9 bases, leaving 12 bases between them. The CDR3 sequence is CASSASGDRELFF. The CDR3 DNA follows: TGTGCCAGCAGCGCCTCGGGGGACCGGGAGCTGTTTTTT.

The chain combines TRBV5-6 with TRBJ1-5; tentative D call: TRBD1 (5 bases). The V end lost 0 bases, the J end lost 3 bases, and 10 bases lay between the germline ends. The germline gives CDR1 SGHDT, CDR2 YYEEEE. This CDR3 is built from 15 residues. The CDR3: CASSLARQNNQPQHF. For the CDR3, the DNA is TGTGCCAGCAGCTTGGCCCGACAGAACAATCAGCCCCAGCATTTT.

CDR3 amino acids: CATSGRTVLQETQYF. The DNA for the CDR3 is TGTGCCACCAGCGGAAGGACGGTACTACAAGAGACCCAGTACTTC. The rearrangement links TRBV15 to TRBJ2-5; D unresolved. The CDR3 covers 15 residues. In germline, CDR1 is LNHNV, CDR2 YYDKDF (reference sequence). The V end lost 5 bases, the J end lost 2 bases, and 15 bases lay between the germline ends. The full variable domain, rest sourced from reference TRBV15 and TRBJ2-5, is DAMVIQNPRYQVTQFGKPVTLSCSQTLNHNVMYWYQQKSSQAPKLLFHYYDKDFNNEADTPDNFQSRRPNTSFCFLDIRSPGLGDTAMYLCATSGRTVLQETQYFGPGTRLLVL.

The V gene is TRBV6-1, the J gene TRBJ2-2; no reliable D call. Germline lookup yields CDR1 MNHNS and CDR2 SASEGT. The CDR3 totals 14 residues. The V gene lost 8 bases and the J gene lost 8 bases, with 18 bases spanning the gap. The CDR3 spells CASLRLPLAGELFF. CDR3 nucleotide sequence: TGTGCCAGCCTTAGACTCCCATTGGCGGGGGAGCTGTTTTTT.

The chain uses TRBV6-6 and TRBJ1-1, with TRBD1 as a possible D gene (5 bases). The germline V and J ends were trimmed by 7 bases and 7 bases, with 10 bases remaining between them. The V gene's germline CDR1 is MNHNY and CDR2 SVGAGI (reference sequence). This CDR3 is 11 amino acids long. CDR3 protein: CASIGDGEAFF. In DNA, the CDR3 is TGTGCCAGCATCGGGGACGGTGAAGCTTTCTTT.

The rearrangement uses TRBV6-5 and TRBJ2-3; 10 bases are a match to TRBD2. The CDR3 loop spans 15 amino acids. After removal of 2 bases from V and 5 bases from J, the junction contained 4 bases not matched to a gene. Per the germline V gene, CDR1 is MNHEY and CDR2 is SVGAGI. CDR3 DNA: TGTGCCAGCAGTTACGGAGCGGGAGGGCGAGATACGCAGTATTTT. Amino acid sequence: CASSYGAGGRDTQYF.

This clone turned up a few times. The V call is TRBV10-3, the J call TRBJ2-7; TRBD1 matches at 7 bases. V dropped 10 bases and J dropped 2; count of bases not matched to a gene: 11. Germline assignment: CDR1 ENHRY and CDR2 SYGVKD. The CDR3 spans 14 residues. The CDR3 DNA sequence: TGTGCCACCGCACCCTCAGGGGGACCCTACGAGCAGTACTTC. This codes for CATAPSGGPYEQYF.

The DNA of the CDR3 is TGCGCCAGCAGCTTGGACTCTTCGAAGGAGCAGTTCTTC. Translated: CASSLDSSKEQFF. The chain employs TRBV5-1 and TRBJ2-1; D gene uncertain. In germline, CDR1 is SGHRS, CDR2 YFSETQ. CDR3 length: 13 amino acids. V was clipped by 0 bases and J by 10 bases, with 11 bases between them.

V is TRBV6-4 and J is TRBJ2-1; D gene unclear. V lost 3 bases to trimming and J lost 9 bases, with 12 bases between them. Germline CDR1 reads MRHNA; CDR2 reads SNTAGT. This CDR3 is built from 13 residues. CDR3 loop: CASSEGSTTEQFF. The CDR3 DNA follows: TGTGCCAGCAGTGAGGGCTCTACGACTGAGCAGTTCTTC.

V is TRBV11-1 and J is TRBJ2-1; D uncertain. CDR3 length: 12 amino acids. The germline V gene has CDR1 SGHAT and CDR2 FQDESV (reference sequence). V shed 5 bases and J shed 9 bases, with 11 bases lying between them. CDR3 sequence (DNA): TGTGCCAGCAGCAAAGTGGCCATTGAGCAGTTCTTC. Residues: CASSKVAIEQFF.

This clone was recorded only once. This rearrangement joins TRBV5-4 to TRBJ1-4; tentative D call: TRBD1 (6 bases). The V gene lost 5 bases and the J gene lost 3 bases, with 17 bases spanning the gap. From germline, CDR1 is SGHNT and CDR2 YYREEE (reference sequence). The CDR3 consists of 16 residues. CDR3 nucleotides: TGTGCCAGCAGTCCCTCCTGGGGGCAGGCTAATGAAAAACTGTTTTTT. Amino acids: CASSPSWGQANEKLFF. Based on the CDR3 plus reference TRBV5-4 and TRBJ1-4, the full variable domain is ETGVTQSPTHLIKTRGQQVTLRCSSQSGHNTVSWYQQALGQGPQFIFQYYREEENGRGNFPPRFSGLQFPNYSSELNVNALELDDSALYLCASSPSWGQANEKLFFGSGTQLSVL.

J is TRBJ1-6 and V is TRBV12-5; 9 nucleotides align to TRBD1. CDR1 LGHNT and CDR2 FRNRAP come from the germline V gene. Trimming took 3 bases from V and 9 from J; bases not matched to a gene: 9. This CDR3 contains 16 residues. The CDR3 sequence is CASGLITGTGISPLHF. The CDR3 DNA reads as TGTGCTAGTGGTTTAATAACCGGGACAGGGATTTCACCCCTCCACTTT. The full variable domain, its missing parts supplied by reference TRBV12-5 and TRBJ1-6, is DARVTQTPRHKVTEMGQEVTMRCQPILGHNTVFWYRQTMMQGLELLAYFRNRAPLDDSGMPKDRFSAEMPDATLATLKIQPSEPRDSAVYFCASGLITGTGISPLHFGNGTRLTVT.

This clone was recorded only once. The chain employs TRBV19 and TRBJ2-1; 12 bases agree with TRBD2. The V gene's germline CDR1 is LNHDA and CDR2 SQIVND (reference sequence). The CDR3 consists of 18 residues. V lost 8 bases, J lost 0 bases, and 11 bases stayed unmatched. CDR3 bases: TGTGCCAGTGTCTCCCCGAGACTAGCGGGGGCCTCCTACAATGAGCAGTTCTTC. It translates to CASVSPRLAGASYNEQFF.

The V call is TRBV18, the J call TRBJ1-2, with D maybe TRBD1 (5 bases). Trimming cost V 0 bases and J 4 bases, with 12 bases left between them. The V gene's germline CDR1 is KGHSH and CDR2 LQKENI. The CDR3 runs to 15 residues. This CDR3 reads CASSPPGVQGYGYTF. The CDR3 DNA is TGTGCCAGCTCACCACCGGGGGTCCAGGGCTATGGCTACACCTTC.

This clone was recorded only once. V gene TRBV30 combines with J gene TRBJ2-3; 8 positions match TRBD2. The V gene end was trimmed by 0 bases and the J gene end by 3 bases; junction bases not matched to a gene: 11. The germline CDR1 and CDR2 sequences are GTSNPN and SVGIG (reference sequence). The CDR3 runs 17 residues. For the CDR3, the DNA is TGTGCCTGGAGTGTACCCAGCGGGAGCGTAGGTACAGATACGCAGTATTTT. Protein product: CAWSVPSGSVGTDTQYF.